This T cell receptor (beta chain) came from a study of blood T cell repertoires in COVID-19. Study-wide background: The study drew acute and convalescent COVID-19 samples from the United States, Italy and Spain.

Libraries were prepared by immunoSEQ multiplex PCR; TCRdb keeps only in-frame clonotypes and omits some of them. The profile shows about 86,000 clones, around 80% of them singletons. V dropped 4 bases and J dropped 2 bases, with 14 bases sitting between them. CDR1 and CDR2 from the germline V gene are KGHSH and LQKENI. CDR3 length: 15 residues. This chain uses TRBV18 with TRBJ1-1, with a weak D call TRBD1 (6 bases). The source is a woman of 80 years or more with active or convalescent COVID-19. Sequenced sample: peripheral blood. CDR3 sequence (DNA): TGTGCCAGCTCACTAGTCCGGACAGACAACACTGAAGCTTTCTTT. Translation gives CASSLVRTDNTEAFF. The full variable domain, in which reference TRBV18 and TRBJ1-1 provide the parts outside the CDR3, is NAGVMQNPRHLVRRRGQEARLRCSPMKGHSHVYWYRQLPEEGLKFMVYLQKENIIDESGMPKERFSAEFPKEGPSILRIQQVVRGDSAAYFCASSLVRTDNTEAFFGQGTRLTVV.